The 27 T cell receptor beta chains presented below share a single source sample, sequenced in a study of T cell repertoires in cytomegalovirus infection. TCRdb reanalysed the reads using MiXCR and keeps one entry per CDR3 protein. Of 300,000 to 400,000 distinct CDR3 sequences in the sample, 29% were seen once. These receptors' targets are unknown. Sequencing was performed on cultured PBMCs, taken from culture after CMV antigen stimulation. These receptors came from a human donor in good health (CMV status not recorded). Some clones in this sample may be carry-over from other donors' samples.

This chain connects TRBV29-1 to TRBJ2-6; no firm D call. V was trimmed by 5 bases and J by 1 base, leaving 6 bases between them. The CDR3 is made up of 13 amino acids. Germline CDR1 reads SQVTM; CDR2 reads ANQGSEA. The CDR3 DNA is TGCAGCGTTAGGTTATCTGGGGCCAACGTCCTGACTTTC. It specifies CSVRLSGANVLTF.

In its sample, this clonotype was seen a few times. The V gene is TRBV10-3, the J gene TRBJ2-7; D might be TRBD1 (5 bases). The germline gives CDR1 ENHRY, CDR2 SYGVKD. V dropped 4 bases and J dropped 3 bases, with 10 bases sitting between them. This CDR3 spans 13 amino acids. The CDR3 nucleotides are TGTGCCATCAGTGTGGAGACAGACTACGAGCAGTACTTC. Its protein product is CAISVETDYEQYF.

The chain carries TRBV6-5 and TRBJ1-1; D gene unclear. The germline CDR1 and CDR2 sequences are MNHEY and SVGAGI. The length of the CDR3 is 15 residues. The V end was cut by 4 bases, the J end by 6 bases, with 18 bases between. CDR3 DNA: TGTGCCAGCAGTTCTGATAGGGCCGCGAGGTCTGAAGCTTTCTTT. Protein sequence: CASSSDRAARSEAFF.

The chain recombines TRBV4-2 with TRBJ2-1; 9 bases fit TRBD1. Germline V gene sequence: CDR1 LGHNA, CDR2 YNFKEQ. The CDR3 sequence is 15 residues long. V dropped 2 bases and J dropped 6; count of bases not matched to a gene: 5. CDR3 DNA sequence: TGTGCCAGCAGCCAACCCCGGGACAGGGTCAATGAGCAGTTCTTC. Translated: CASSQPRDRVNEQFF.

The sample holds many counts of this clonotype. CDR3 DNA sequence: TGTGCCAGCAGTTACGGCGGCACTGAAGCTTTCTTT. It yields the protein CASSYGGTEAFF. The V and J genes are TRBV6-6 and TRBJ1-1; D is unresolved. Per germline, CDR1 MNHNY and CDR2 SVGAGI (reference sequence). The CDR3 consists of 12 residues. V was shortened by 2 bases and J by 4 bases, with 5 bases between the two germline ends.

Ten or more counts support this clonotype. The V and J genes are TRBV20-1 and TRBJ2-7; possibly TRBD1 for D (6 bases). Trimming took off 0 bases at V and 1 base at J, with 13 bases between the two ends. The CDR3 is 15 amino acids. In germline, CDR1 is DFQATT, CDR2 SNEGSKA (reference sequence). The CDR3 loop is CSARDQGGLSYEQYF. The CDR3 DNA sequence: TGCAGTGCTAGAGATCAAGGGGGTCTATCCTACGAGCAGTACTTC.

The V gene is TRBV7-3, the J gene TRBJ2-1, with 8 nucleotides matching TRBD1. CDR3 length equals 16 residues. Losses at the gene ends were 5 bases for V and 9 bases for J; bases not matched to a gene: 15. The germline CDR1 and CDR2 sequences are SGHTA and FQGTGA. The chain's CDR3 is CASSPGQGGVIGEQFF. CDR3 DNA sequence: TGTGCCAGCAGCCCCGGACAGGGAGGTGTAATTGGTGAGCAGTTCTTC.

This clonotype has just a few counts. The chain is built from TRBV27 and TRBJ2-3, with a tentative D call TRBD2 (5 bases). The germline V and J ends were trimmed by 3 bases and 6 bases, with 10 bases remaining between them. Germline V lookup: CDR1 MNHEY, CDR2 SMNVEV (reference sequence). There are 13 residues in the CDR3. CDR3 bases: TGTGCCAGCAGTTTTTTGAGGAGGGATACGCAGTATTTT. This codes for CASSFLRRDTQYF.

The genes are TRBV7-9 and TRBJ2-2; weak D call: TRBD1 (5 bases). V gave up 6 bases and J gave up 1 base, with 9 bases separating them. This CDR3 comprises 14 residues. Germline assignment: CDR1 SEHNR and CDR2 FQNEAQ (reference sequence). The CDR3 loop reads CASRVTGNTGELFF. CDR3 nucleotide sequence: TGTGCCAGCAGAGTTACAGGGAACACCGGGGAGCTGTTTTTT.

The chain is built from TRBV5-4 and TRBJ1-2; D unresolved. The CDR3 covers 14 residues. Germline CDR1 reads SGHNT; CDR2 reads YYREEE (reference sequence). Trimming pared 3 bases from V and 0 bases from J, leaving 9 bases between. Here the CDR3 DNA reads TGTGCCAGCAGCTCCAGTGCTACTAACTATGGCTACACCTTC. It codes for CASSSSATNYGYTF.

The chain recombines TRBV6-8 with TRBJ1-2, with D possibly being TRBD1 (5 bases). The CDR3 spans 15 residues. With 0 bases removed from V and 8 bases from J, the gap between germline ends came to 16 bases. Germline V lookup: CDR1 MNHGY, CDR2 SAAAGT. CDR3 bases: TGTGCCAGCAGTTACTCACCAGGGAGGTTAGTCGGCTACACCTTC. It yields the protein CASSYSPGRLVGYTF.

This clonotype was recorded a few times. The chain links TRBV6-2 or TRBV6-3 to TRBJ1-1, with D hard to call. CDR3 length: 13 amino acids. Germline V gene data show CDR1 as MNHEY and CDR2 as SVGEGT. V lost 4 bases and J 1 base, leaving 7 bases between the germline ends. CDR3 sequence reads: CASSWTTNTEAFF. CDR3 in DNA: TGTGCCAGCAGTTGGACGACGAACACTGAAGCTTTCTTT.

The chain is built from TRBV30 and TRBJ1-3, with D unresolved. The CDR3 sequence is 12 residues long. V lost 2 bases, J lost 6 bases, and 8 bases lay in between. Germline lookup yields CDR1 GTSNPN and CDR2 SVGIG (reference sequence). CDR3 nucleotides: TGTGCCTGGAGTCCCCAATCAAACACCATATATTTT. Its protein is CAWSPQSNTIYF.

In regard to this clonotype: One end of the junction is discordant with germline, which a read error may explain. The V and J genes are TRBV5-3 and TRBJ1-1; D ambiguous. TRBV5-3 is filed as an ORF, its function uncertain. The CDR3 length is 15 residues. CDR3 sequence: CASSLSPLANTEAFF. DNA of the CDR3: TGTGCCAGCAGCTTGTCCCCACTTGCGAACACTGAAGCTTTCTTT.

The V and J genes are TRBV7-8 and TRBJ1-1; no definite D call. The V end lost 6 bases, the J end lost 5 bases, and 16 bases lay between the germline ends. Germline CDR1 SGHVS, CDR2 FQNEAQ. This CDR3 has 14 amino acids. DNA for the CDR3: TGTGCCAGCAGTCTAAGGTTGGTAGAAACTGAAGCTTTCTTT. Amino acids: CASSLRLVETEAFF.

This rearrangement joins TRBV28 to TRBJ2-7, with D tentatively TRBD2 (6 bases). CDR3 size: 15 residues. Looked up from germline, CDR1 is MDHEN and CDR2 is SYDVKM. V was shortened by 7 bases and J by 2 bases, with 18 bases between the two germline ends. The CDR3 DNA reads as TGTGCCAGCACCTCCCTGGACGGGAGACCCTACGAGCAGTACTTC. It encodes CASTSLDGRPYEQYF.

V gene TRBV6-5 combines with J gene TRBJ1-2; no clear D gene. Germline V gene sequence: CDR1 MNHEY, CDR2 SVGAGI. Trimming removed 6 bases at V and 4 bases at J, with 18 bases between. The CDR3 has 15 amino acids. The CDR3 DNA reads TGTGCCAGCAGCTACGATGCAGGTCCGTCCTATGGCTACACCTTC. It encodes CASSYDAGPSYGYTF.

This clonotype came up many times. The chain recombines TRBV6-1 with TRBJ1-5; D perhaps matches TRBD1 (6 bases). Germline V CDR1 and CDR2: MNHNS, SASEGT. This CDR3 comprises 15 residues. Trimming took off 6 bases at V and 5 bases at J, with 17 bases between the two ends. CDR3 sequence: CASRSQGNGDQPQHF. CDR3 coding DNA: TGTGCCAGCAGATCACAGGGTAACGGGGATCAGCCCCAGCATTTT.

In its sample, this clonotype was seen a few times. The rearrangement uses TRBV5-6 and TRBJ2-1, with 7 bases identical to TRBD1. This CDR3 has 14 amino acids. The ends lost 1 base at V and 6 bases at J; junction bases unmatched: 4. Germline CDR1 SGHDT, CDR2 YYEEEE. The CDR3 sequence: CASSLTGAGNEQFF. The DNA for the CDR3 is TGTGCCAGCAGCTTGACAGGGGCTGGCAATGAGCAGTTCTTC.

The chain has TRBV12-3 or TRBV12-4 and TRBJ1-2, with a possible D match to TRBD1 (5 bases). This CDR3 has 13 residues. With 3 bases removed from V and 6 bases from J, the gap between germline ends came to 11 bases. CDR3 DNA: TGTGCCAGCAGTTTTCTGAAGGGGCATGGCTACACCTTC. Its translation is CASSFLKGHGYTF.

Note on this clonotype: The junction shows a germline mismatch at one end, possibly a read error. The chain links TRBV7-3 to TRBJ1-1; D may be TRBD1 (5 bases). Germline CDR1 is SGHTA and CDR2 is FQGTGA. The CDR3 has 16 residues. In nucleotides, the CDR3 is TGTGCCAGCAGTTCCGGCGCAGGGCATACGGGTACTGAAACTTTCTTT. Protein sequence: CASSSGAGHTGTETFF.

Comment on this clonotype: One end of the junction fails to match germline, which may point to a read error. The genes are TRBV5-3 and TRBJ1-6, with D possibly matching TRBD1 (6 bases). TRBV5-3 is recorded as an ORF, its role being uncertain. The CDR3 length is 14 residues. CDR3 sequence (DNA): TGTGCCAGCAGCTTGCAGGGGATCGGTTCACCCCTCCACTTT. Encoded protein: CASSLQGIGSPLHF.

This clonotype has ten or more counts. This chain joins TRBV7-9 and TRBJ2-3; D is unclear. Germline V gene sequence: CDR1 SEHNR, CDR2 FQNEAQ (reference sequence). Trimming shortened V by 0 bases and J by 6 bases, and 10 bases separated the two germline ends. The CDR3 runs to 14 residues. The CDR3 loop reads CASSLAEGADTQYF. The DNA for the CDR3 is TGTGCCAGCAGCTTAGCTGAAGGAGCGGATACGCAGTATTTT.

J is TRBJ1-5 and V is TRBV2; D remains unclear. This CDR3 spans 13 amino acids. V dropped 7 bases and J dropped 1 base, with 8 bases sitting between them. The germline gives CDR1 SNHLY, CDR2 FYNNEI. The CDR3 nucleotides read TGTGCCAGCATAGAGGACAGCAATCAGCCCCAGCATTTT. Translating gives CASIEDSNQPQHF.

The chain uses TRBV10-3 and TRBJ2-2; 11 bases line up with TRBD2. Trimming removed 4 bases from V and 1 base from J; junction bases left unmatched: 8. CDR1 is ENHRY, CDR2 SYGVKD, per germline. This CDR3 comprises 18 residues. The DNA for the CDR3 is TGTGCCATCAGTGGGCCCTCTAGCGGGGGGATGAACACCGGGGAGCTGTTTTTT. It codes for CAISGPSSGGMNTGELFF.

In its sample, this clonotype was seen a few times. The chain uses TRBV7-9 and TRBJ2-7; 10 nucleotides align to TRBD1. From germline, CDR1 is SEHNR and CDR2 FQNEAQ (reference sequence). The CDR3 length is 15 residues. The trim removed 4 bases at V and 5 bases at J, leaving 8 bases unmatched. CDR3 protein: CASSSTGTGDHEQYF. DNA for the CDR3: TGTGCCAGCAGCTCCACCGGGACAGGGGACCACGAGCAGTACTTC.

The V and J genes are TRBV6-1 and TRBJ2-5, with 7 bases fitting TRBD1. Germline V gene sequence: CDR1 MNHNS, CDR2 SASEGT. The CDR3 runs 14 residues. The trim removed 4 bases at V and 3 bases at J, leaving 5 bases unmatched. The CDR3 protein is CASSVTGTEETQYF. As DNA, the CDR3 is TGTGCCAGCAGTGTGACCGGGACAGAAGAGACCCAGTACTTC.